This is a list of T cell receptor beta chains from one sample in a study of blood T cells in healthy people across ages. MiXCR, run by TCRdb on the 5' RACE reads, gives a single entry per CDR3 protein. This sample carries about 1.4 million distinct CDR3 sequences, approximately 59% of them seen once, and the ten largest clones take roughly 7%. Sequenced material: blood. Receptor source: a man aged 18 to 29 in good health. Both conserved end residues are part of each CDR3. The D gene is left open where the match is weak. Expanded clones are given a class, and other clones once, few, many or no size at all.

j_gene,len,d_gene,abundance,v_gene,CDR3aa,CDR3nt
TRBJ2-3,13,-,-,TRBV6-2/TRBV6-3,CASSARETDTQYF,TGTGCCAGCAGTGCCAGGGAAACAGATACGCAGTATTTT
TRBJ1-5,17,-,-,TRBV12-5,CASGLETVLVSNQPQHF,TGTGCTAGTGGTTTGGAGACAGTCCTAGTTAGCAATCAGCCCCAGCATTTT
TRBJ2-7,12,-,-,TRBV7-9,CATGGGPYEQYF,TGTGCCACTGGCGGGGGCCCCTACGAGCAGTACTTC
TRBJ1-2,14,-,-,TRBV7-2,CASSLREGLYGYTF,TGTGCCAGCAGCTTAAGAGAGGGGCTATATGGCTACACCTTC
TRBJ2-3,17,TRBD2,-,TRBV4-3,CASSQDRASGITDTQYF,TGCGCCAGCAGCCAAGATCGGGCTAGCGGCATCACAGATACGCAGTATTTT
TRBJ2-1,15,TRBD2,few,TRBV4-1,CASSQKPGLADEQFF,TGCGCCAGCAGCCAGAAGCCGGGACTAGCCGATGAGCAGTTCTTC
TRBJ2-1,16,-,-,TRBV6-5,CASSQVGRGTYNEQFF,TGTGCCAGCAGTCAGGTGGGCAGGGGTACCTACAATGAGCAGTTCTTC
TRBJ1-4,17,TRBD1,-,TRBV15,CATSRGGTGKTNEKLFF,TGTGCCACCAGCAGAGGGGGGACAGGGAAAACTAATGAAAAACTGTTTTTT
TRBJ1-2,16,-,-,TRBV6-1,CASSDFGGTANYGYTF,TGTGCCAGCAGTGACTTCGGTGGCACAGCCAACTATGGCTACACCTTC
TRBJ2-2,14,TRBD1,-,TRBV4-2,CASSRDRVLGELFF,TGTGCCAGCAGCCGGGACAGGGTCCTAGGGGAGCTGTTTTTT
TRBJ2-1,14,TRBD2,-,TRBV20-1,CSARLAGGTDEQFF,TGCAGTGCTAGGCTAGCGGGGGGGACCGATGAGCAGTTCTTC
TRBJ2-5,14,TRBD2,-,TRBV7-9,CASSYYGRGETQYF,TGTGCCAGCAGCTATTACGGGAGGGGAGAGACCCAGTACTTC
TRBJ2-5,15,TRBD2,-,TRBV9,CASSVLGTSMERQYF,TGTGCCAGCAGCGTATTGGGGACTAGCATGGAGAGGCAGTACTTC
TRBJ2-5,16,-,-,TRBV5-1,CASSSGVLVNQETQYF,TGCGCCAGCAGCTCTGGGGTACTAGTCAACCAAGAGACCCAGTACTTC
TRBJ1-6,19,-,-,TRBV3-1,CASSPNPGAGPNMYSPLHF,TGTGCCAGCAGCCCCAACCCGGGTGCAGGGCCGAACATGTATTCACCCCTCCACTTT
TRBJ2-7,15,-,-,TRBV2,CASSARWLLHYEQYF,TGTGCCAGCAGTGCTCGATGGTTACTACACTACGAGCAGTACTTC
TRBJ2-3,15,TRBD1,-,TRBV5-1,CAGSQGQGAADTQYF,TGCGCCGGCAGCCAAGGACAGGGGGCGGCAGATACGCAGTATTTT
TRBJ2-7,15,-,-,TRBV4-1,CASSQDSVSRYEQYF,TGCGCCAGCAGCCAAGATTCGGTGTCAAGATACGAGCAGTACTTC
TRBJ2-6,16,-,-,TRBV11-2,CASRTYRDSGANVLTF,TGTGCCAGCAGGACTTACAGGGACTCTGGGGCCAACGTCCTGACTTTC
TRBJ2-3,13,-,-,TRBV5-6,CASSPASLDTQYF,TGTGCCAGCAGCCCGGCTTCTTTAGATACGCAGTATTTT
TRBJ2-3,14,TRBD1,once,TRBV28,CASTITGGQETQYF,TGTGCCAGCACAATAACAGGGGGCCAAGAGACCCAGTATTTT
TRBJ2-4,15,-,-,TRBV6-1,CASSEVGGSKNIQYF,TGTGCCAGCAGTGAAGTTGGCGGTTCCAAAAACATTCAGTACTTC
TRBJ2-7,15,TRBD2,few,TRBV20-1,CSARRGGLNTGEQYF,TGCAGTGCCCGCCGGGGGGGACTCAACACGGGGGAGCAGTACTTC
TRBJ2-1,14,-,-,TRBV7-8,CASSKESSYNEQFF,TGTGCCAGCAGCAAGGAATCTTCCTACAATGAGCAGTTCTTC
TRBJ2-3,13,-,once,TRBV6-1,CASEERVTDTQYF,TGTGCCAGCGAGGAGCGGGTCACAGATACGCAGTATTTT
TRBJ1-4,12,-,-,TRBV6-2/TRBV6-3,CASSSWDEKLFF,TGTGCCAGCAGTTCCTGGGATGAAAAACTGTTTTTT
TRBJ2-5,16,TRBD2,few,TRBV20-1,CSATGTSGRATETQYF,TGCAGTGCTACGGGGACTAGCGGGAGGGCCACAGAGACCCAGTACTTC
TRBJ1-2,15,-,-,TRBV12-3/TRBV12-4,CASSFGRPPLYGYTF,TGTGCCAGCAGTTTCGGCAGACCGCCCCTTTATGGCTACACCTTC
TRBJ2-1,15,-,-,TRBV25-1,CASSEPKTGYNEQFF,TGTGCCAGCAGTGAGCCGAAGACTGGTTACAATGAGCAGTTCTTC
TRBJ2-3,16,TRBD2,-,TRBV20-1,CSARDFQAGAPDTQYF,TGCAGTGCTAGAGATTTCCAAGCGGGAGCCCCAGATACGCAGTATTTT
TRBJ1-1,12,-,-,TRBV11-2,CASSFGLGEAFF,TGTGCCAGCAGCTTCGGTTTGGGGGAAGCTTTCTTT
TRBJ2-1,15,TRBD1,-,TRBV20-1,CSASERTGYLGEQFF,TGCAGTGCTAGTGAAAGGACAGGGTATTTGGGCGAGCAGTTCTTC
TRBJ1-4,14,-,-,TRBV6-6,CASSYSDRGRKLFF,TGTGCCAGCAGTTACTCGGATAGGGGCCGAAAACTGTTTTTT
TRBJ2-3,15,TRBD1,-,TRBV4-1,CASSQVGTGRDTQYF,TGCGCCAGCAGCCAAGTCGGGACAGGGAGAGATACGCAGTATTTT
TRBJ1-1,14,-,-,TRBV10-3,CAISEATLNTEAFF,TGTGCCATCAGTGAGGCGACGCTCAACACTGAAGCTTTCTTT
TRBJ2-3,15,-,-,TRBV14,CVSSPARLLADTQYF,TGTGTCAGCAGCCCCGCAAGATTACTAGCAGATACGCAGTATTTT
TRBJ2-7,12,-,-,TRBV25-1,CASRDLFYEQYF,TGTGCCAGCAGGGACCTTTTTTACGAGCAGTACTTC
TRBJ1-2,14,-,few,TRBV10-3,CAISEPGGKDGYTF,TGTGCCATCAGTGAGCCTGGAGGGAAGGACGGCTACACCTTC
TRBJ2-5,16,-,-,TRBV5-1,CASSSGGAGGYNEQYF,TGCGCCAGCAGCTCCGGGGGGGCAGGGGGTTACAATGAGCAGTACTTC
TRBJ1-2,14,TRBD1,-,TRBV20-1,CSARSRQGLDGYTF,TGCAGTGCTAGATCCCGACAGGGGTTAGATGGCTACACCTTC
TRBJ2-3,15,TRBD2,few,TRBV6-1,CASSERSGTPDTQYF,TGTGCCAGCAGTGAGCGGAGCGGGACCCCAGATACGCAGTATTTT
TRBJ2-5,17,TRBD2,few,TRBV15,CATSTPKLAGCGETQYF,TGTGCCACCAGCACCCCCAAGCTAGCGGGATGTGGAGAGACCCAGTACTTC
TRBJ2-2,15,-,-,TRBV7-8,CASSLAMTGTGELFF,TGTGCCAGCAGCTTAGCGATGACGGGCACCGGGGAGCTGTTTTTT
TRBJ2-3,17,TRBD2,-,TRBV27,CASSLRARLAETDTQYF,TGTGCCAGCAGTTTAAGGGCCCGGCTAGCGGAAACAGATACGCAGTATTTT
TRBJ1-2,16,-,-,TRBV14,CASSPLLGANSYGYTF,TGTGCCAGCAGCCCCCTGTTGGGGGCAAATAGCTATGGCTACACCTTC
TRBJ2-7,12,-,-,TRBV10-3,CAISDSFLEQYF,TGTGCCATCAGTGATTCGTTTCTCGAGCAGTACTTC
TRBJ2-4,14,-,-,TRBV18,CASYNPGLENIQYF,TGTGCCAGCTACAACCCGGGACTCGAAAACATTCAGTACTTC
TRBJ2-1,15,TRBD2,once,TRBV29-1,CSAGLAGGKGNEQFF,TGCAGCGCCGGACTAGCGGGGGGAAAAGGCAATGAGCAGTTCTTC
TRBJ2-1,12,-,-,TRBV27,CASSFPDREQFF,TGTGCCAGCAGTTTCCCTGACAGGGAGCAGTTCTTC